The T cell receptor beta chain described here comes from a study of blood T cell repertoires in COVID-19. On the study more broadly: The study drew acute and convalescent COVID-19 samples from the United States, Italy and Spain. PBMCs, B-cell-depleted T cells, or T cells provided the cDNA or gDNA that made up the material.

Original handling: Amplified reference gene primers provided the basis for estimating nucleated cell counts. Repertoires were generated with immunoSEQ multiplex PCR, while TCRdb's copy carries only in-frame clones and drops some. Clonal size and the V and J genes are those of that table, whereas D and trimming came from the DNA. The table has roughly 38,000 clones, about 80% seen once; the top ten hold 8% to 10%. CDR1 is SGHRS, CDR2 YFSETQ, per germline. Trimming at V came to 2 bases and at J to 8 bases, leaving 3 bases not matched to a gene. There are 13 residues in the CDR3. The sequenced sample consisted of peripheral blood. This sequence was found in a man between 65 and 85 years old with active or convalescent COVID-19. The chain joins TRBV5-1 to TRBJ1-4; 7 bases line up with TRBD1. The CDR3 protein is CASSFRGSEKLFF. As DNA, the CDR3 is TGCGCCAGCAGCTTCAGGGGGTCAGAAAAACTGTTTTTT.